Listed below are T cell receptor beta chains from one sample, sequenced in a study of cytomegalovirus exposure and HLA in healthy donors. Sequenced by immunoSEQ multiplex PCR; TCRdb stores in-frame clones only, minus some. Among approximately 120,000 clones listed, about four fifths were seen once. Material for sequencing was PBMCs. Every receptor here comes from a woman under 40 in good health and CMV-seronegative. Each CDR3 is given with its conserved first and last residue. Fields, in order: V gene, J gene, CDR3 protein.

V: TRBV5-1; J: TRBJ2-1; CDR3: CASRGGVPGFPGYNEQFF
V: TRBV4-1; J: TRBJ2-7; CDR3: CASSQGPVAGAYEQYF
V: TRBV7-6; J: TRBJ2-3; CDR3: CASSPLAVSTDTQYF
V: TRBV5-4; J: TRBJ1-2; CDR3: CASSDDRGYFYGYTF
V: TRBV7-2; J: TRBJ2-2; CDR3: CASSWQANTGELFF
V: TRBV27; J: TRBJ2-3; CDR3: CASSRTGITDTQYF
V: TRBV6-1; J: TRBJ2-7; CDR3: CASSEASGTYEQYF
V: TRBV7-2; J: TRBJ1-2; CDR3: CASRSGGNYGYTF
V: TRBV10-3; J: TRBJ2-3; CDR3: CAISNSGTVDTQYF
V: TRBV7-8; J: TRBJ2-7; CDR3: CAGSLVSVSYEQYF
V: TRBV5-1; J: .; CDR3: CASQGSSYEQYF
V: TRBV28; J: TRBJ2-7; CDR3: CASSSGIHEQYF
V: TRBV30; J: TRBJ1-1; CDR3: CAWKTGTEAFF
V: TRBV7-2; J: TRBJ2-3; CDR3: CASSLGGIGGDTQYF
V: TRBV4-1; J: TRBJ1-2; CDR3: CASSQVRIITGNYGYTF
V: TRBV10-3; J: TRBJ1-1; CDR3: CAISRGTGGGTEAFF
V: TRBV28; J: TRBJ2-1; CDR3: CASSLGSEQFF
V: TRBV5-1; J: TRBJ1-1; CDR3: CASSSQGGNTEAFF
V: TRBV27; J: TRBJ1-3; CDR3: CASSLYGTGNTIYF
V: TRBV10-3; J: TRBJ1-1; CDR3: CAISETGQNTEAFF
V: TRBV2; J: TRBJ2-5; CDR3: CASNRDRVPAQYF
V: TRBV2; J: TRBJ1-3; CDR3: CASSYQGLKNTIYF
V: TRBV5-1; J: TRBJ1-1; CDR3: CASSDRAGTEAFF
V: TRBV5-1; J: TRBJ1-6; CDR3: CASSLGQDNSPLHF
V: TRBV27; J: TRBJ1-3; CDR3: CASSPRQGSLSGNTIYF
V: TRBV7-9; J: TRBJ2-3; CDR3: CASSLGGMAEFLTDTQYF
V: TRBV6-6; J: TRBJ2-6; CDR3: CATDRGRSGANVLTF
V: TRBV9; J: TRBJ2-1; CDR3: CASSVGGGYNEQFF
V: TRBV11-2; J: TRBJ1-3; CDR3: CASSLRGRNTIYF
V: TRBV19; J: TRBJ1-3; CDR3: CASSSGTGNSSGNTIYF
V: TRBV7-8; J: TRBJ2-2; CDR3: CASSRASGQNTGELFF
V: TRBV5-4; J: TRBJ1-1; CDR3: CASSVGAGGGTEAFF
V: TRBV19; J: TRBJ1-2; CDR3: CASSPQQGHLYGYTF
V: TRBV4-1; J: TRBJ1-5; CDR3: CASSQENRLGSNQPQHF
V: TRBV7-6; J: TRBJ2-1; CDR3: CASSSGGASAREQFF
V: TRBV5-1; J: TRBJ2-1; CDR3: CASSFGQGQNEQFF
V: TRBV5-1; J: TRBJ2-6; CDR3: CASSLAGTYSLAGANVLTF
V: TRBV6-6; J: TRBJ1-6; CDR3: CASYRQGNSPLHF
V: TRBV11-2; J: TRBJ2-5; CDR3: CASSSSPTSSETQYF
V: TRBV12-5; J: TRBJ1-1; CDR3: CASVSSTLNTEAFF
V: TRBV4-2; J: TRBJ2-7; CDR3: CASSRRTGGAYEQYF
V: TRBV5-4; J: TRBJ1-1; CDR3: CASSTDRANTEAFF
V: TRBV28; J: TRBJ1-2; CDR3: CASSLQGGGYTF
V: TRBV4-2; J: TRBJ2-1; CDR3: CASSRIGGGELFDEQFF
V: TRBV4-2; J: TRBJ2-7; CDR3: CASSQVGTSGSPSYEQYF